This T cell receptor (beta chain) was sequenced for a study of T cell repertoires in cytomegalovirus infection. Study summary: Carrying CMV and the relevant HLA type showed in public TCR beta signatures. Overall study findings and caveats: Across the ex vivo response, the dominant clonotypes were HLA-C-restricted CMV-specific TCR beta clonotypes.

This clonotype was recorded a few times. Its antigen is not known. Trimming removed 4 bases at V and 4 bases at J, with 11 bases between. This CDR3 contains 14 residues. CDR1 is SGHVS and CDR2 is FNYEAQ in the germline V gene. TCRdb used MiXCR to reprocess the reads, holding one entry per CDR3 protein. The sample lists about 680,000 distinct CDR3 sequences; 20% to 25% were seen once. The J gene is TRBJ1-5, the V gene TRBV7-6; possible D gene TRBD1, 5 bases. Sample: CD8+ T cells from PBMCs. The clonotype comes from a human donor in good health (CMV status not recorded). Some clones in this sample may be carry-over from other donors' samples. CDR3 amino acids: CASSSRQSNQPQHF. In DNA, the CDR3 is TGTGCCAGCAGCTCACGACAGTCGAATCAGCCCCAGCATTTT.